These 16 T cell receptor beta chains originate from one sample sequenced in a study of blood T cells in healthy people across ages. Then a second PCR, running roughly 7 to 11 cycles, was carried out with a sample-barcoded 5' primer and a J-beta primer mix. TCRdb re-analysed the 5' RACE reads in MiXCR, keeping a single row per CDR3 protein. Here the sample spans about 1.8 million distinct CDR3 sequences, about 50% being singletons. The sample comprised blood. Receptors were obtained from a woman in her thirties or forties in good health.

The chain employs TRBV20-1 and TRBJ2-5, with TRBD1 matching 7 bases. The CDR3 has 15 amino acids. The V segment lost 0 bases and the J segment 4 bases; nucleotides outside the gene matches: 8. Germline V gives CDR1 DFQATT, CDR2 SNEGSKA (reference sequence). CDR3 region: CSAREAYRGRETQYF. The DNA of the CDR3 is TGCAGTGCTAGAGAGGCCTACAGGGGTCGAGAGACCCAGTACTTC.

On this clonotype: A read error is possible here, since a much larger clone lies one base away. This chain connects TRBV7-2 to TRBJ2-1, with a possible D match to TRBD2 (7 bases). Germline values: CDR1 SGHTA, CDR2 FQGNSA. CDR3 size: 15 residues. CDR3: CVSNRPQRGLQGQFF. In DNA form, the CDR3 reads TGTGTCAGCAATCGACCACAGCGGGGACTACAGGGGCAGTTCTTC.

This chain links TRBV6-2 or TRBV6-3 with TRBJ2-5; 8 bases align to TRBD1. The end of the DNA fits TRBJ2-7 better, so the J call may be wrong. The CDR3 extends over 14 amino acids. Germline V lookup: CDR1 MNHEY, CDR2 SVGEGT. CDR3 in DNA: TGTGCCAGCAGTTCCCGGACAGGGAGGAACGAGCAGTACTTC. As protein: CASSSRTGRNEQYF.

This chain uses TRBV14 with TRBJ1-2; D is ambiguous. The germline V and J ends were trimmed by 4 bases and 8 bases, with 14 bases remaining between them. CDR1 and CDR2 from the germline V gene are SGHDN and FVKESK. This CDR3 contains 13 residues. The CDR3 DNA follows: TGTGCCAGCAGCCGGGAGAGGACGAGCGGCTACACCTTC. Translated: CASSRERTSGYTF.

This clonotype was detected only once. The J gene is TRBJ2-3, the V gene TRBV20-1; D perhaps matches TRBD2 (5 bases). V dropped 2 bases and J dropped 4 bases, with 10 bases sitting between them. The CDR3 contains 13 residues. CDR1 is DFQATT, CDR2 SNEGSKA, per germline (reference sequence). CDR3 sequence (DNA): TGCAGTGCTAGAATGCGAGCGGCAGATACGCAGTATTTT. It translates to CSARMRAADTQYF.

This clonotype was seen a single time. The chain employs TRBV6-5 and TRBJ1-2; possibly TRBD1 for D (5 bases). Germline-derived CDR1 and CDR2 are MNHEY and SVGAGI. Trimming removed 7 bases at V and 2 bases at J, with 17 bases between. The CDR3 is 15 amino acids. CDR3 in DNA: TGTGCCAGCACGAATGGCAGGGCCCTCAACTATGGCTACACCTTC. It translates to CASTNGRALNYGYTF.

The genes are TRBV7-9 and TRBJ2-6; 11 bases agree with TRBD2. Per the germline V gene, CDR1 is SEHNR and CDR2 is FQNEAQ (reference sequence). Germline trimming cut 5 bases from V and 0 bases from J; bases unmatched to any gene: 9. The CDR3 has 19 amino acids. The CDR3 protein is CASSPWTSGPSSGANVLTF. CDR3 in DNA: TGTGCCAGCAGCCCGTGGACTAGCGGGCCTTCCTCTGGGGCCAACGTCCTGACTTTC.

The chain recombines TRBV7-9 with TRBJ2-7, with unresolved D. Trimming shortened V by 4 bases and J by 4 bases, and 14 bases separated the two germline ends. The CDR3 runs to 14 residues. CDR1 SEHNR and CDR2 FQNEAQ come from the germline V gene (reference sequence). The CDR3 DNA reads as TGTGCCAGCAGCTATCAAAATAGTAGGTACGAGCAGTACTTC. Its protein product is CASSYQNSRYEQYF.

The rearrangement joins TRBV4-2 to TRBJ1-4; perhaps TRBD1 as D (6 bases). Germline loops: CDR1 LGHNA, CDR2 YNFKEQ. This CDR3 region has 16 residues. Trimming stripped 0 bases from V and 5 bases from J, with 13 bases between. The CDR3 is CASSQESQQGNEKLFF. DNA for the CDR3: TGTGCCAGCAGCCAAGAATCTCAACAGGGAAATGAAAAACTGTTTTTT.

This clonotype appeared a single time. The chain recombines TRBV20-1 with TRBJ2-1, with 8 bases matching TRBD2. Germline V gene data show CDR1 as DFQATT and CDR2 as SNEGSKA (reference sequence). V trimming: 3 bases; J trimming: 4 bases; junction bases outside the gene matches: 8. This CDR3 is 15 amino acids long. Here the CDR3 DNA reads TGCAGTGCTAGGGTCCCGGGACTAGTTTACAATGAGCAGTTCTTC. Residues: CSARVPGLVYNEQFF.

The rearrangement links TRBV12-3 or TRBV12-4 to TRBJ2-2; no firm D call. This CDR3 contains 14 residues. Trimming shortened V by 2 bases and J by 7 bases, and 11 bases separated the two germline ends. In DNA form, the CDR3 reads TGTGCCAGCAGTTTAACCGTGGGCGGCGGGGAGCTGTTTTTT. The encoded protein is CASSLTVGGGELFF.

This clonotype has just a few counts. This chain connects TRBV7-2 to TRBJ2-1; 10 bases are a match to TRBD2. Germline V lookup: CDR1 SGHTA, CDR2 FQGNSA. The CDR3 has 17 amino acids. V lost 7 bases to trimming and J lost 0 bases; unmatched junction nucleotides: 9. The CDR3 coding sequence is TGTGCCAGCACCCGTAGCGGGGGGCCCAGCTCCTACAATGAGCAGTTCTTC. Translating it yields CASTRSGGPSSYNEQFF.

The chain couples TRBV13 to TRBJ2-5, with D possibly being TRBD1 (6 bases). Trimming removed 5 bases from V and 4 bases from J, with 14 bases in between. Per the germline V gene, CDR1 is PRHDT and CDR2 is FYEKMQ (reference sequence). The CDR3 is 14 amino acids. CDR3 coding DNA: TGTGCCAGCAGCAGACAGGATATCCCAGAGACCCAGTACTTC. Translated: CASSRQDIPETQYF.

In its sample, this clonotype was seen a few times. The chain links TRBV28 to TRBJ2-6, with D unclear. The V and J ends lost 1 base and 0 bases respectively, with 7 bases between them. In germline, CDR1 is MDHEN, CDR2 SYDVKM. This CDR3 region has 16 residues. CDR3 sequence (DNA): TGTGCCAGCAGTTTATCCCCGGCCTCTGGGGCCAACGTCCTGACTTTC. Translating gives CASSLSPASGANVLTF.

The V gene is TRBV18, the J gene TRBJ1-1; D not resolved. Germline CDR1 reads KGHSH; CDR2 reads LQKENI. V gave up 2 bases and J gave up 4 bases, with 17 bases separating them. This CDR3 has 16 amino acids. CDR3 sequence: CASSPLAITSTTEAFF. CDR3 DNA sequence: TGTGCCAGCTCACCATTGGCTATTACAAGCACCACTGAAGCTTTCTTT.

The chain recombines TRBV4-1 with TRBJ2-1; D ambiguous. The germline CDR1 and CDR2 sequences are MGHRA and YSYEKL. The CDR3 has 15 amino acids. With 0 bases removed from V and 2 bases from J, the gap between germline ends came to 8 bases. CDR3 coding DNA: TGCGCCAGCAGCCAAGAGAAGGGCACCTACAATGAGCAGTTCTTC. Protein sequence: CASSQEKGTYNEQFF.